This T cell receptor (beta chain) is from a study of shared clonotypes between healthy human individuals. The protocol was immunoSEQ multiplex PCR, while the TCRdb copy is restricted to in-frame clones and leaves out a portion. The sample includes over 700,000 clones, 72% seen only once; the top ten take around 1.7%. Germline CDR1 MNHEY, CDR2 SVGAGI. V was shortened by 0 bases and J by 3 bases, with 8 bases between the two germline ends. The CDR3 loop spans 15 amino acids. The TCR sequence derives from a young woman in good health. The sample consisted of memory CD4+ T cells sorted from blood. Sample subset: CD45RA-negative fraction. The chain carries TRBV6-5 and TRBJ2-2; D unclear. In DNA form, the CDR3 reads TGTGCCAGCAGTTACTCTAGTGGCCACACCGGGGAGCTGTTTTTT. This encodes CASSYSSGHTGELFF.